The 21 T cell receptor beta chains listed next were all sequenced from one sample in a study of cytotoxic CD8 clonotypes in ibrutinib-treated CLL. TCRdb's copy holds only in-frame clones and misses some; the assay was immunoSEQ multiplex PCR. The table shows about 270,000 clones, with 70% to 80% occurring only once. Here the sequenced sample was PBMCs, taken at disease progression, from a patient treated with ibrutinib. These receptors were collected from a human donor with chronic lymphocytic leukemia.

This clone was seen a handful of times. The chain uses TRBV7-2 and TRBJ2-7; D may correspond to TRBD1 or TRBD2 (5 bases each). This CDR3 is built from 13 residues. Trimming cost V 3 bases and J 7 bases, with 13 bases left between them. Germline V CDR1 and CDR2: SGHTA, FQGNSA. The CDR3 bases are TGTGCCAGCAGCTTTGGGACCATTTGGGAGCAGTACTTC. The encoded protein is CASSFGTIWEQYF.

The chain combines TRBV20-1 with TRBJ1-5; D is unresolved. The CDR3 runs to 11 residues. Trimming removed 0 bases from V and 6 bases from J, with 3 bases in between. Germline CDR1 reads DFQATT; CDR2 reads SNEGSKA (reference sequence). The DNA of the CDR3 is TGCAGTGCTAGAGACGTTCAGCCCCAGCATTTT. It codes for CSARDVQPQHF.

The chain is built from TRBV9 and TRBJ1-2, with 7 bases matching TRBD1. The germline V gene has CDR1 SGDLS and CDR2 YYNGEE. Trimming removed 4 bases from V and 4 bases from J; junction bases left unmatched: 7. The CDR3 is made up of 14 amino acids. The CDR3 spells CASSPTGTVYGYTF. Written as DNA, the CDR3 is TGTGCCAGCAGCCCGACCGGGACAGTCTATGGCTACACCTTC.

The chain joins TRBV27 to TRBJ1-1; D gene unclear. The CDR3 covers 13 residues. Looked up from germline, CDR1 is MNHEY and CDR2 is SMNVEV (reference sequence). Trimming stripped 6 bases from V and 5 bases from J, with 13 bases between. The CDR3 loop is CASSLARTTEAFF. In DNA form, the CDR3 reads TGTGCCAGCAGCCTAGCTCGGACGACTGAAGCTTTCTTT.

The chain uses TRBV7-6 and TRBJ2-7; D is unresolved. The CDR3 loop spans 14 amino acids. CDR1 SGHVS and CDR2 FNYEAQ come from the germline V gene. V was shortened by 5 bases and J by 0 bases, with 11 bases between the two germline ends. CDR3 DNA: TGTGCCAGCAGCCGGGTAGACGACTCCTACGAGCAGTACTTC. Translating it yields CASSRVDDSYEQYF.

The chain carries TRBV13 and TRBJ2-2; 10 nucleotides align to TRBD2. Germline trimming cut 1 base from V and 2 bases from J; bases unmatched to any gene: 4. There are 17 residues in the CDR3. Germline CDR1 and CDR2: PRHDT and FYEKMQ (reference sequence). CDR3 sequence reads: CASSLVSSGGNTGELFF. The CDR3 DNA reads TGTGCCAGCAGCTTAGTATCTAGCGGGGGAAACACCGGGGAGCTGTTTTTT.

This sequence joins TRBV7-2 and TRBJ1-2; D is uncertain. Looked up from germline, CDR1 is SGHTA and CDR2 is FQGNSA. The CDR3 covers 16 residues. Trimming removed 2 bases at V and 0 bases at J, with 13 bases between. The CDR3 nucleotides read TGTGCCAGCAGCTTACCACGCGAGAGAGCTAACTATGGCTACACCTTC. It is translated as CASSLPRERANYGYTF.

The chain links TRBV2 to TRBJ1-1; perhaps TRBD1 as D (5 bases). Deletions cut 8 bases from V and 0 bases from J, with 13 bases between. CDR1 and CDR2 from the germline V gene are SNHLY and FYNNEI. The CDR3 spans 14 residues. The CDR3 protein is CASLTGFMNTEAFF. In nucleotides, the CDR3 is TGTGCCAGCTTAACAGGTTTTATGAACACTGAAGCTTTCTTT.

This chain links TRBV2 with TRBJ1-1; D remains ambiguous. Trimming left V 8 bases short and J 6 bases short, with 13 bases between. Germline loops: CDR1 SNHLY, CDR2 FYNNEI. The CDR3 sequence is 12 residues long. CDR3 nucleotides: TGTGCCAGCTTCGTTTTTTTGGCTGAAGCTTTCTTT. Residues: CASFVFLAEAFF.

This chain joins TRBV6-6 and TRBJ2-1; D is possibly TRBD2 (5 bases). The CDR3 spans 13 residues. V gave up 3 bases and J gave up 9 bases, with 12 bases separating them. Germline CDR1 MNHNY, CDR2 SVGAGI (reference sequence). CDR3 sequence: CASSYEGEGEQFF. CDR3 in DNA: TGTGCCAGCAGTTATGAGGGAGAGGGTGAGCAGTTCTTC.

The sample holds a few counts of this clone. J is TRBJ2-5 and V is TRBV5-1; D unresolved. Per the germline V gene, CDR1 is SGHRS and CDR2 is YFSETQ. The CDR3 length is 11 residues. V was clipped by 5 bases and J by 1 base, with 3 bases between them. In DNA form, the CDR3 reads TGCGCCAGCAGGGTCCAAGAGACCCAGTACTTC. Protein sequence: CASRVQETQYF.

The chain recombines TRBV11-2 with TRBJ2-5, with 11 bases aligning to TRBD2. Germline assignment: CDR1 SGHAT and CDR2 FQNNGV. There are 16 residues in the CDR3. V lost 5 bases to trimming and J lost 4 bases; unmatched junction nucleotides: 9. CDR3 bases: TGTGCCAGCAGCCCCATTAGCGGGGGGGCCGGAGAGACCCAGTACTTC. Translated: CASSPISGGAGETQYF.

The chain has TRBV9 and TRBJ1-1; D may be TRBD1 (6 bases). CDR1 is SGDLS, CDR2 YYNGEE, per germline. Between the trimmed V and J ends, which lost 0 bases and 0 bases, there was a span of 12 bases. This CDR3 contains 16 residues. The CDR3: CASSVVLGGMNTEAFF. DNA for the CDR3: TGTGCCAGCAGCGTAGTCCTAGGGGGGATGAACACTGAAGCTTTCTTT. The full variable domain, rest sourced from reference TRBV9 and TRBJ1-1, is DSGVTQTPKHLITATGQRVTLRCSPRSGDLSVYWYQQSLDQGLQFLIQYYNGEERAKGNILERFSAQQFPDLHSELNLSSLELGDSALYFCASSVVLGGMNTEAFFGQGTRLTVV.

The chain links TRBV28 to TRBJ2-7, with TRBD1 identical over 9 bases. The CDR3 runs 13 residues. The V gene end was trimmed by 10 bases and the J gene end by 3 bases; junction bases not matched to a gene: 7. The germline gives CDR1 MDHEN, CDR2 SYDVKM. CDR3 region: CATNRGQGYEQYF. In DNA form, the CDR3 reads TGTGCCACCAATCGGGGACAGGGCTACGAGCAGTACTTC.

The V and J genes are TRBV7-3 and TRBJ2-5; D is unresolved. This CDR3 has 12 amino acids. The V gene's germline CDR1 is SGHTA and CDR2 FQGTGA. The ends were cut back, 5 bases at V and 2 bases at J, with 6 bases in the middle. CDR3 protein: CASSRRQETQYF. CDR3 DNA: TGTGCCAGCAGCCGACGGCAAGAGACCCAGTACTTC.

The chain recombines TRBV4-1 with TRBJ2-7; 7 bases align to TRBD1. With V trimmed by 5 bases and J by 3 bases, 7 bases remained unmatched. This CDR3 spans 14 amino acids. Per the germline V gene, CDR1 is MGHRA and CDR2 is YSYEKL. CDR3 loop: CASSSSRGNYEQYF. The DNA for the CDR3 is TGCGCCAGCAGCTCTAGCAGGGGGAACTACGAGCAGTACTTC.

Concerning this clone itself: Because the CDR3's place on the DNA is in doubt, the DNA is left out and the CDR3 is given as listed by TCRdb. The rearrangement uses TRBV19 and TRBJ1-2. The germline gives CDR1 LNHDA, CDR2 SQIVND (reference sequence). The CDR3 spans 20 amino acids, including both terminal residues. CDR3 residues: CASSSRDLTMATPSAHGYTF.

The chain has TRBV7-2 and TRBJ2-4; 11 bases line up with TRBD1. J gave up 0 bases and V 0 bases, and 4 bases lay outside the gene matches. The CDR3 runs to 18 residues. Germline V CDR1 and CDR2: SGHTA, FQGNSA. CDR3 amino acids: CASSLAGQGVLAKNIQYF. In DNA, the CDR3 is TGTGCCAGCAGCTTAGCGGGACAGGGGGTGTTAGCCAAAAACATTCAGTACTTC. Full variable domain (outside the CDR3, taken from reference TRBV7-2 and TRBJ2-4): GAGVSQSPSNKVTEKGKDVELRCDPISGHTALYWYRQSLGQGLEFLIYFQGNSAPDKSGLPSDRFSAERTGGSVSTLTIQRTQQEDSAVYLCASSLAGQGVLAKNIQYFGAGTRLSVL.

V is TRBV5-6 and J is TRBJ2-5, with D perhaps matching TRBD2 (5 bases). Trimming took 0 bases from V and 2 from J, leaving 11 bases between them. The CDR3 is 15 residues long. Germline CDR1 is SGHDT and CDR2 is YYEEEE. CDR3 DNA: TGTGCCAGCAGCTTGGGGGCGAGGGTACAAGAGACCCAGTACTTC. Translating it yields CASSLGARVQETQYF.

The rearrangement uses TRBV5-5 and TRBJ2-4; D call uncertain. Deletions cut 0 bases from V and 0 bases from J, with 10 bases between. The CDR3 is 16 amino acids. CDR1 is SGHKS and CDR2 is YYEKEE in the germline V gene (reference sequence). CDR3 sequence: CASSLGASLAKNIQYF. The CDR3 DNA reads as TGTGCCAGCAGCTTGGGGGCTTCCCTAGCCAAAAACATTCAGTACTTC.

V usage is TRBV18 and J usage is TRBJ2-1, with 10 bases matching TRBD1. V was pared by 0 bases and J by 4 bases, with 3 bases of the junction left unmatched. Germline V gene lookup returns CDR1 KGHSH and CDR2 LQKENI. CDR3 length: 16 amino acids. CDR3 in DNA: TGTGCCAGCTCACCACCCGACAGGGGGCCGTACAATGAGCAGTTCTTC. It yields the protein CASSPPDRGPYNEQFF.